This TCR beta chain was captured by sequencing in a study of shared clonotypes between healthy human individuals. Study results and caveats: Compared with clonotypes that all four donors shared, non-shared clonotypes had lower generation probabilities. Compared with memory subsets, naive subsets generally had larger estimated richness. Researchers sampled only blood; tissue repertoires likely differ.

Only in-frame clones appear in the TCRdb table, and some are missing; sequencing was by immunoSEQ multiplex PCR. In the table there are about 2.1 million clones, roughly 95% of which are singletons. CD45RO-negative, CCR7-selected cells formed the naive CD8 fraction, which excluded terminally differentiated effector memory CD45RA+ cells. All donors were healthy HIV-negative adults lacking recent acute infections or vaccinations. Trimming left V 6 bases short and J 0 bases short, with 18 bases between. Germline-derived CDR1 and CDR2 are MNHEY and SMNVEV (reference sequence). CDR3 size: 16 residues. A remark on this clone: Its antigen is not identified.

The source material was naive CD8+ T cells from PBMCs. The chain joins TRBV27 to TRBJ2-7; perhaps TRBD2 as D (5 bases). The clonotype was recovered from a man between 18 and 35 years old in good health. Some clones in this sample may be carry-over from other donors' samples. The CDR3 is CASSPSRGPASYEQYF. CDR3 nucleotide sequence: TGTGCCAGCAGCCCCTCCCGCGGGCCCGCCTCCTACGAGCAGTACTTC.